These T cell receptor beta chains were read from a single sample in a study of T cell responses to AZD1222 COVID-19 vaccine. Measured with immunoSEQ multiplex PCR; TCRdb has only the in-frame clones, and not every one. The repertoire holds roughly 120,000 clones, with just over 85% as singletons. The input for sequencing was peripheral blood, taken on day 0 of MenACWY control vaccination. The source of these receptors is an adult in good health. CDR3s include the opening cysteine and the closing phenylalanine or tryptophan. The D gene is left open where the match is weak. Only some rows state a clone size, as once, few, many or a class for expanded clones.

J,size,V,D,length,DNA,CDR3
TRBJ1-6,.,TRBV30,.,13,TGTGCCTGGAGTGGACAGAATAATTCACCCCTCCACTTT,CAWSGQNNSPLHF
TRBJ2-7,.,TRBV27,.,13,TGTGCCAGCAGTCCTAGCCGGACGGGCGAGCAGTACTTC,CASSPSRTGEQYF
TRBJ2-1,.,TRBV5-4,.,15,TGTGCCAGCAACCCTCAAGGAGGGTCCTACAATGAGCAGTTCTTC,CASNPQGGSYNEQFF
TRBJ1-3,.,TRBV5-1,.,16,TGCGCCAGCAGCTTGGGGCACGTGGGCTCTGGAAACACCATATATTTT,CASSLGHVGSGNTIYF
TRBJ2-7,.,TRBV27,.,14,TGTGCCAGCAGTGGAAACAGGGTCTCCTACGAGCAGTACTTC,CASSGNRVSYEQYF
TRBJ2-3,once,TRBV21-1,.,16,TGTGCCAGCAGCCAGGAGGCTCCTGCAGACCGAGATACGCAGTATTTT,CASSQEAPADRDTQYF
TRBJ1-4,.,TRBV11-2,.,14,TGTGCCAGCAGCTTAGTGGCAGGGGCCCCAAAACTGTTTTTT,CASSLVAGAPKLFF
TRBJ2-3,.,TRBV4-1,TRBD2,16,TGCGCCAGCAGCAGAGCTGCGGGAGGGCCGACAGATACGCAGTATTTT,CASSRAAGGPTDTQYF
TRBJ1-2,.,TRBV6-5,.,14,TGTGCCAGCAGTTACAACAGGGATGGCTATGGCTACACCTTC,CASSYNRDGYGYTF
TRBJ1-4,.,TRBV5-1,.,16,TGCGCCAGCAGGATGGGGTCGGCGGCAACTAATGAAAAACTGTTTTTT,CASRMGSAATNEKLFF
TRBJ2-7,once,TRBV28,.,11,TGTGCCAGCAGTCCCGCTACGCAGCAGTACTTC,CASSPATQQYF
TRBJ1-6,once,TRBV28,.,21,TGTGCCAGCAGTTTAGTGGGCACCGGGGGATCATCGAGCCCCTATAATTCACCCCTCCACTTT,CASSLVGTGGSSSPYNSPLHF
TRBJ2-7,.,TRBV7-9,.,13,TGTGCCAGCAGCCCAGTGGTCGGGCCCGTGCAGTACTTC,CASSPVVGPVQYF
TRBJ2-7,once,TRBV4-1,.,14,TGCGCCAGCAGCCCGGGATTGGCATCCTACGAGCAGTACTTC,CASSPGLASYEQYF
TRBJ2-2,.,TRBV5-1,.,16,TGCGCCAGCAGCTTGCACGGCCAGGCGAACACCGGGGAGCTGTTTTTT,CASSLHGQANTGELFF
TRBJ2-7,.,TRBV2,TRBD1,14,TGTGCCAGCAGTGAAGTGGGACAGGGCTACGAGCAGTACTTC,CASSEVGQGYEQYF
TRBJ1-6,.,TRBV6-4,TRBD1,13,TGTGCCAGCAGGGGACAGATTAATTCACCCCTCCACTTT,CASRGQINSPLHF
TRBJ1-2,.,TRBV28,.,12,TGTGCCAGCAGTACAGGGAAACCTGGCTACACCTTC,CASSTGKPGYTF
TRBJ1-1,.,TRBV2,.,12,TGTGCCAGCTTGGCGGCGAACACTGAAGCTTTCTTT,CASLAANTEAFF
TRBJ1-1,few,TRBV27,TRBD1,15,TGTGCCAGCAGTGGGTGGGACAGGGGAAACACTGAAGCTTTCTTT,CASSGWDRGNTEAFF
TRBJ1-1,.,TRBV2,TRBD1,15,TGTGCCAGTCTGAGATCCCCGGGACAGGGTGCTGAAGCTTTCTTT,CASLRSPGQGAEAFF
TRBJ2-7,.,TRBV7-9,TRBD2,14,TGTGCCAGCAGCATTAGCGGGATCCCCTACGAGCAGTACTTC,CASSISGIPYEQYF
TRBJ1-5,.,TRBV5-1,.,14,TGCGCCAGCAGCCCGACAAGAAGCAATCAGCCCCAGCATTTT,CASSPTRSNQPQHF
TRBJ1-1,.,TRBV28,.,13,TGTGCCAGCAGGCCCGGGACCAACACTGAAGCTTTCTTT,CASRPGTNTEAFF
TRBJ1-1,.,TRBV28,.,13,TGTGCCAGCAGGGGAATCCATGGGACGAATACTTTCTTT,CASRGIHGTNTFF
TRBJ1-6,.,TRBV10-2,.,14,TGCGCCAGCAGTGAAGGGTTCTATAATTCACCCCTCCACTTT,CASSEGFYNSPLHF
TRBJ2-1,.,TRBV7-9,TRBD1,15,TGTGCCAGCAGCTCCCAGGGGGTTATAAACAATGAGCAGTTCTTC,CASSSQGVINNEQFF
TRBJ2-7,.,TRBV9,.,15,TGTGCCAGCAGCGTAGAGACGGGAGCCACCTACGAGCAGTACTTC,CASSVETGATYEQYF
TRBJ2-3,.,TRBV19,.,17,TGTGCCAGTAGTATAACCCCACCGGGAGTGGAAGGAGATACGCAGTATTTT,CASSITPPGVEGDTQYF